These T cell receptor beta chains were read from a single sample in a study of a mutant IDH1 vaccine in newly diagnosed glioma. Profiling relied on immunoSEQ multiplex PCR, and the TCRdb table lists in-frame clones only, not all of them. The sample contains approximately 52,000 clones, over 60% of which appear only once. The sequencing here drew on PBMCs, taken from a glioma patient treated with radiotherapy, temozolomide or both. The receptors come from a woman aged 40-49 years with glioma. The CDR3 runs from the conserved cysteine through the conserved F or W. Each record gives: V gene, D gene, J gene, clone size, CDR3 protein, CDR3 DNA. The D gene is left open where the match is weak. Part of the rows lack a size; the others show once, few, many or a class for expanded clones.

TRBV19	NA	TRBJ1-2	NA	CASSKQAGGYTF	TGTGCCAGTAGTAAACAAGCGGGGGGCTACACCTTC
TRBV7-6	TRBD1	TRBJ1-1	NA	CASSLIGTGAFF	TGTGCCAGCAGCTTAATAGGGACAGGAGCTTTCTTT
TRBV4-1	NA	TRBJ1-1	few	CASSQDRTAGDTEAFF	TGCGCCAGCAGCCAAGATAGGACAGCCGGGGACACTGAAGCTTTCTTT
TRBV6-1	NA	TRBJ1-5	once	CASSDGQGGGQPQHF	TGTGCCAGCAGTGATGGGCAGGGTGGAGGTCAGCCCCAGCATTTT
TRBV7-9	NA	TRBJ1-2	NA	CASSPVEYPNYGYTF	TGTGCCAGCAGCCCCGTTGAATACCCCAACTATGGCTACACCTTC
TRBV5-1	TRBD1	TRBJ2-3	NA	CASTEGQGTDTQYF	TGCGCCAGCACCGAGGGACAGGGAACAGATACGCAGTATTTT
TRBV7-2	TRBD2	TRBJ2-3	NA	CASSLDGGGATDTQYF	TGTGCCAGCAGCTTAGATGGCGGGGGGGCGACAGATACGCAGTATTTT
TRBV9	TRBD1	TRBJ1-5	few	CASSAGGQSNQPQHF	TGTGCCAGCAGCGCGGGGGGACAGAGCAATCAGCCCCAGCATTTT
TRBV5-5	NA	TRBJ2-7	NA	CASSLTVSYEQYF	TGTGCCAGCAGCTTGACGGTCTCCTACGAGCAGTACTTC
TRBV5-6	NA	TRBJ2-5	NA	CASSPGARVETQYF	TGTGCCAGCAGCCCCGGAGCGAGAGTGGAGACCCAGTACTTC
TRBV2	NA	TRBJ2-5	few	CASREQQETQYF	TGTGCCAGCAGGGAGCAGCAAGAGACCCAGTACTTC
TRBV7-6	NA	TRBJ1-5	NA	CASSLGGLGQPQHF	TGTGCCAGCAGCTTAGGTGGGCTAGGCCAGCCCCAGCATTTT
TRBV2	NA	TRBJ2-1	NA	CASSEAGSASRFHNEQFF	TGTGCCAGCAGTGAAGCTGGGAGCGCTAGCAGATTCCACAATGAGCAGTTCTTC
TRBV5-6	NA	TRBJ2-1	NA	CASSPGRFSSYNEQFF	TGTGCCAGCAGCCCTGGCCGGTTTAGCTCCTACAATGAGCAGTTCTTC
TRBV19	NA	TRBJ2-7	NA	CASSPGGLVAGQYF	TGTGCCAGTAGTCCCGGGGGGCTGGTTGCGGGGCAGTACTTC
TRBV7-3	NA	TRBJ1-1	once	CASSLTGMTEAFF	TGTGCCAGCAGCCTAACAGGGATGACTGAAGCTTTCTTT
TRBV27	NA	TRBJ2-3	NA	CATHRTDTQYF	TGTGCCACGCATCGCACAGATACGCAGTATTTT
TRBV30	NA	TRBJ1-2	NA	CAWSEQGYYGYTF	TGTGCCTGGAGTGAACAGGGCTACTATGGCTACACCTTC
TRBV5-1	NA	TRBJ2-7	once	CASRNGGSLYEQYF	TGCGCCAGCAGGAATGGGGGGTCCCTCTACGAGCAGTACTTC
TRBV19	TRBD2	TRBJ2-3	NA	CASLAGRPGTDTQYF	TGTGCCTCTCTAGCGGGAAGACCGGGCACAGATACGCAGTATTTT
TRBV7-8	NA	TRBJ1-5	NA	CASSLDPDPNQPQHF	TGTGCCAGCAGCTTAGACCCGGATCCCAATCAGCCCCAGCATTTT
TRBV9	NA	TRBJ2-3	once	CASSVNHGETDTQYF	TGTGCCAGCAGCGTAAATCACGGGGAGACAGATACGCAGTATTTT
TRBV5-1	TRBD1	TRBJ1-2	NA	CASSFDRDFDYGYTF	TGCGCCAGCAGCTTCGACAGGGATTTTGACTATGGCTACACCTTC
TRBV7-9	NA	TRBJ2-5	NA	CASSLTVQETQYF	TGTGCCAGCAGCTTAACAGTCCAAGAGACCCAGTACTTC
TRBV14	NA	TRBJ2-4	NA	CASSQAYRMSQYF	TGTGCCAGCAGCCAAGCCTATCGGATGAGTCAGTACTTC
TRBV5-1	NA	TRBJ1-1	few	CASSRQDKNTEAFF	TGCGCCAGCAGTCGCCAGGACAAGAACACTGAAGCTTTCTTT
TRBV20-1	NA	TRBJ1-1	few	CSASQGTEAFF	TGCAGTGCTAGCCAGGGAACTGAAGCTTTCTTT
TRBV19	NA	TRBJ1-2	once	CASSIWGSRGDGYTF	TGTGCCAGTAGTATATGGGGCAGCCGGGGGGATGGCTACACCTTC
TRBV7-9	NA	TRBJ1-2	NA	CASSLVEAGLAKYGYTF	TGTGCCAGCAGCTTAGTAGAGGCGGGACTTGCAAAATATGGCTACACCTTC
TRBV29-1	NA	TRBJ2-1	NA	CSVGTEQFF	TGCAGCGTCGGGACAGAGCAGTTCTTC
TRBV21-1	NA	TRBJ1-1	NA	CASRSIFTEAFF	TGTGCCAGCAGGTCCATATTCACTGAAGCTTTCTTT
TRBV5-6	TRBD1	TRBJ2-7	NA	CASSFDRGNEQYF	TGTGCCAGCAGCTTCGACAGGGGAAACGAGCAGTACTTC
TRBV21-1	NA	TRBJ2-5	NA	CASSKVPSGSPVDQYF	TGTGCCAGCAGCAAAGTCCCTAGCGGGTCTCCCGTGGACCAGTACTTC
TRBV7-8	NA	TRBJ1-2	once	CASSLAQNNYGYTF	TGTGCCAGCAGCTTAGCGCAGAATAACTATGGCTACACCTTC
TRBV2	NA	TRBJ1-2	few	CASTPAGNYGYTF	TGTGCCAGCACCCCAGCGGGTAACTATGGCTACACCTTC
TRBV6-1	NA	TRBJ1-2	once	CASRGRGDYGYTF	TGTGCCAGCAGGGGTCGGGGGGACTATGGCTACACCTTC
TRBV4-1	NA	TRBJ2-3	NA	CASSQEPIREGEDTQYF	TGCGCCAGCAGCCAAGAACCGATCCGGGAAGGCGAGGATACGCAGTATTTT
TRBV30	NA	TRBJ2-7	NA	CAWTRGSYEQYF	TGTGCCTGGACACGTGGGTCCTACGAGCAGTACTTC
TRBV19	NA	TRBJ1-5	once	CASSYDGGPRRQPQHF	TGTGCCAGTAGTTACGATGGGGGTCCCAGAAGGCAGCCCCAGCATTTT
TRBV7-8	NA	TRBJ2-7	NA	CASSSTVGPMLSYEQYF	TGTGCCAGCAGCTCCACTGTAGGCCCCATGCTCTCCTACGAGCAGTACTTC
TRBV7-9	NA	TRBJ1-1	NA	CASSQPGAKNTEAFF	TGTGCCAGCAGCCAACCGGGGGCGAAGAACACTGAAGCTTTCTTT
TRBV5-6	NA	TRBJ1-4	NA	CASSMAGLYGKLFF	TGTGCCAGCAGCATGGCCGGGTTGTATGGAAAACTGTTTTTT
TRBV19	TRBD1	TRBJ1-5	NA	CASSPGTGSRNQPQHF	TGTGCCAGTAGTCCCGGGACAGGGAGTCGGAATCAGCCCCAGCATTTT
TRBV9	NA	TRBJ1-4	NA	CASSVEGGRNEKLFF	TGTGCCAGCAGCGTAGAAGGAGGGAGAAATGAAAAACTGTTTTTT
TRBV5-1	NA	TRBJ2-7	NA	CASSPSGAPKQYF	TGCGCCAGCAGCCCGTCCGGGGCCCCGAAGCAGTACTTC